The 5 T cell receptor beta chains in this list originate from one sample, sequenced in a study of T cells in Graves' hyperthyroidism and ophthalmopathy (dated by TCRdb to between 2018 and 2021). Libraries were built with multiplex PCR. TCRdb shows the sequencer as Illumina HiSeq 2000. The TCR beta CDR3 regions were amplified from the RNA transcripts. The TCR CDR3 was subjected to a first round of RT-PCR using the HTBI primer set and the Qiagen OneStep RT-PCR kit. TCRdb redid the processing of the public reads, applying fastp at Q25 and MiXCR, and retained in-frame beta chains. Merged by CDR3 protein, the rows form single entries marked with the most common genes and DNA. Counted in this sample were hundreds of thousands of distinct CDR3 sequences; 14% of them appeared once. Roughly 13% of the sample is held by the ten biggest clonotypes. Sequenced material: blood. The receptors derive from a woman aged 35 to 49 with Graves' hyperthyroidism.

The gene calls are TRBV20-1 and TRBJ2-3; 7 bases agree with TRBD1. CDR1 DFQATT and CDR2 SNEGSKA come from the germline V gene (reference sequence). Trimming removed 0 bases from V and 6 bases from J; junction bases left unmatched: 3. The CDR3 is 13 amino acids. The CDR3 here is CSARDTGVDTQYF. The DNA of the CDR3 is TGCAGTGCTAGAGATACAGGGGTTGATACGCAGTATTTT.

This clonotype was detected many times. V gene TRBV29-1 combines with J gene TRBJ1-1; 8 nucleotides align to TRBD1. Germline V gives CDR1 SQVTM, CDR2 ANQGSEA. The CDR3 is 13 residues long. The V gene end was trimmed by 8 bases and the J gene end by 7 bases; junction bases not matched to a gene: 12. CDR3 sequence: CSLWTGSWIEAFF. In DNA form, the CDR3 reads TGCAGCCTTTGGACAGGGAGCTGGATTGAAGCTTTCTTT.

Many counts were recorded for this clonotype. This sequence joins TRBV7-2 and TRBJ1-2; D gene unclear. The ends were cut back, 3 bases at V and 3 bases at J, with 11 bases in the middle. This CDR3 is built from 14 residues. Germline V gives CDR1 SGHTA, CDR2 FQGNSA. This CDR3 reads CASSFPGRDYGYTF. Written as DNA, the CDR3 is TGTGCCAGCAGCTTCCCGGGTCGGGACTATGGCTACACCTTC.

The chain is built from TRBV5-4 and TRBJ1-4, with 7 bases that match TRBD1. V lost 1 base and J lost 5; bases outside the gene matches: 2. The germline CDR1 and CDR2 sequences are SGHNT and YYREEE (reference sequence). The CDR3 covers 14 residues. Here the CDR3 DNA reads TGTGCCAGCAGCTTGCAGGGGGTGAATGAAAAACTGTTTTTT. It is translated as CASSLQGVNEKLFF.

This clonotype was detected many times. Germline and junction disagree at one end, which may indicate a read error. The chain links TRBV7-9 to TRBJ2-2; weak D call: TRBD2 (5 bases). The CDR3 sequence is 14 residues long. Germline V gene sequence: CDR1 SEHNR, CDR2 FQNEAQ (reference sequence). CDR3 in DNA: TGTGCCAGCAGCTTAGGACGGAACACCGGGAAGCTGTTTTTT. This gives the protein CASSLGRNTGKLFF.